Listed here is a single TCR beta chain. The CDR3 spans 15 residues. Trimming removed 4 bases at V and 7 bases at J, with 16 bases between. Germline CDR1 reads SGHTA; CDR2 reads FQGNSA. Second doses that came at about 4 or about 12 weeks were put together. The data stem from a study of T cell responses to AZD1222 COVID-19 vaccine. Data came from immunoSEQ multiplex PCR; TCRdb stores just in-frame clones and leaves some out. The table lists roughly 120,000 clones, 75% to 90% of them singletons. The sequence derives from an adult who received the AZD1222 COVID-19 vaccine. V usage is TRBV7-2 and J usage is TRBJ2-2; the D gene is possibly TRBD1 (6 bases). The specimen was peripheral blood, collected 28 days after the second AZD1222 dose. DNA for the CDR3: TGTGCCAGCAGCTCATATGCAGGGGCAAGCGGGGAGCTGTTTTTT. Translation gives CASSSYAGASGELFF. Variable domain in full (rest from reference TRBV7-2 and TRBJ2-2): GAGVSQSPSNKVTEKGKDVELRCDPISGHTALYWYRQSLGQGLEFLIYFQGNSAPDKSGLPSDRFSAERTGGSVSTLTIQRTQQEDSAVYLCASSSYAGASGELFFGEGSRLTVL.